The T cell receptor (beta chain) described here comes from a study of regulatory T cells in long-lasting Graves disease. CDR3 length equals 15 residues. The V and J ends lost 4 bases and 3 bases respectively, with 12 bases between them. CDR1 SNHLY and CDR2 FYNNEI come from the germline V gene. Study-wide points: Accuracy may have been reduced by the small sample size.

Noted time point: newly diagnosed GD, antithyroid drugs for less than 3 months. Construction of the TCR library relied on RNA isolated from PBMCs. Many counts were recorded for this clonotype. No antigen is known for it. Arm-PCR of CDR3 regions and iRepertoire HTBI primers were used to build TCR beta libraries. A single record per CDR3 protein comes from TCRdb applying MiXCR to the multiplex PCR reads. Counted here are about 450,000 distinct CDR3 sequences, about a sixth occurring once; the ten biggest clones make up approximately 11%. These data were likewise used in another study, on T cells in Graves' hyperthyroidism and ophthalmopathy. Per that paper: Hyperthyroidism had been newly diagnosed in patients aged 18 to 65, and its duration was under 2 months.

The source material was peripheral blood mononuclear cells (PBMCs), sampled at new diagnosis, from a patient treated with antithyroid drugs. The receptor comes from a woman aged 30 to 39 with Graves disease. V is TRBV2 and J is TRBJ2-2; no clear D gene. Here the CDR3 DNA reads TGTGCCAGCAGTGTGGGTCACACGGACACCGGGGAGCTGTTTTTT. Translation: CASSVGHTDTGELFF.